The 23 T cell receptor beta chains below were found in one sample sequenced in a study of shared clonotypes between healthy human individuals. Method: immunoSEQ multiplex PCR; TCRdb's copy keeps in-frame clones and lacks some. The sample records over a million clones, approximately 80% being singletons. The source material was memory CD4+ T cells from PBMCs. Regarding subset: CD45RA-negative fraction. These TCRs come from a man in his late teens or twenties in good health. Some clones in this sample may be carry-over from other donors' samples.

This chain uses TRBV30 with TRBJ1-3; no definite D call. V lost 0 bases to trimming and J lost 7 bases, with 13 bases between them. The CDR3 length is 14 residues. Germline CDR1 reads GTSNPN; CDR2 reads SVGIG (reference sequence). CDR3 sequence reads: CAWSVRGGGNTIYF. The CDR3 bases are TGTGCCTGGAGTGTACGTGGAGGAGGGAACACCATATATTTT.

The J gene is TRBJ1-1, the V gene TRBV28; no clear D gene. The CDR3 is made up of 10 amino acids. Germline loops: CDR1 MDHEN, CDR2 SYDVKM. Trimming cost V 7 bases and J 1 base, with 1 base left between them. CDR3 protein: CASTNTEAFF. CDR3 nucleotides: TGTGCCAGCACGAACACTGAAGCTTTCTTT.

V gene TRBV28 combines with J gene TRBJ2-2; 7 bases agree with TRBD2. This CDR3 is built from 16 residues. CDR1 and CDR2 (germline): MDHEN, SYDVKM. V was pared by 6 bases and J by 1 base, with 8 bases of the junction left unmatched. For the CDR3, the DNA is TGTGCCAGCAGCCCCGCGGGGGTTGGGAACACCGGGGAGCTGTTTTTT. As protein: CASSPAGVGNTGELFF.

V and J are TRBV28 and TRBJ1-2; 7 bases agree with TRBD1. Germline lookup yields CDR1 MDHEN and CDR2 SYDVKM. The CDR3 loop spans 12 amino acids. V trimming: 7 bases; J trimming: 8 bases; junction bases outside the gene matches: 7. CDR3 amino acids: CASTAGTEGYTF. CDR3 DNA: TGTGCCAGCACCGCCGGGACAGAAGGCTACACCTTC.

The chain employs TRBV30 and TRBJ2-3; D gene uncertain. The V gene's germline CDR1 is GTSNPN and CDR2 SVGIG (reference sequence). The CDR3 totals 16 residues. The V gene lost 0 bases and the J gene lost 1 base, with 14 bases spanning the gap. The CDR3, as DNA: TGTGCCTGGAGTGTTGGCTATAAGGGTGGCACAGATACGCAGTATTTT. This encodes CAWSVGYKGGTDTQYF. Together with reference TRBV30 and TRBJ2-3, the CDR3 gives the full variable domain: SQTIHQWPATLVQPVGSPLSLECTVEGTSNPNLYWYRQAAGRGLQLLFYSVGIGQISSEVPQNLSASRPQDRQFILSSKKLLLSDSGFYLCAWSVGYKGGTDTQYFGPGTRLTVL.

The chain is built from TRBV2 and TRBJ1-4; no firm D call. The germline V gene has CDR1 SNHLY and CDR2 FYNNEI. The CDR3 contains 12 residues. V lost 8 bases to trimming and J lost 7 bases, with 11 bases between them. The CDR3 is CASSPQGEKLFF. Here the CDR3 DNA reads TGTGCCAGCTCGCCTCAAGGTGAAAAACTGTTTTTT.

The chain joins TRBV5-1 to TRBJ2-1, with TRBD2 as a possible D gene (6 bases). Trimming took 0 bases from V and 9 from J, leaving 16 bases between them. From germline, CDR1 is SGHRS and CDR2 YFSETQ. The CDR3 runs to 15 residues. The CDR3: CASSLGPTSPTEQFF. As DNA, the CDR3 is TGCGCCAGCAGCTTGGGCCCCACTAGCCCTACTGAGCAGTTCTTC.

The chain uses TRBV18 and TRBJ1-2, with no clear D. The CDR3 contains 16 residues. The germline gives CDR1 KGHSH, CDR2 LQKENI. V was trimmed by 0 bases and J by 2 bases, leaving 13 bases between them. CDR3 bases: TGTGCCAGCTCACCACCAGGCGTACAGATAAACTATGGCTACACCTTC. It encodes CASSPPGVQINYGYTF.

The CDR3 nucleotides read TGTGCCACCAGCCCCCGCCCCGACACCCGCAATCAGCCCCAGCATTTT. This codes for CATSPRPDTRNQPQHF. V and J are TRBV15 and TRBJ1-5; no definite D call. Trimming took 5 bases from V and 2 from J, leaving 16 bases between them. The length of the CDR3 is 16 residues. Germline values: CDR1 LNHNV, CDR2 YYDKDF (reference sequence).

The V and J genes are TRBV5-6 and TRBJ1-2; 8 positions agree with TRBD1. The CDR3 is 15 residues long. With V trimmed by 0 bases and J by 4 bases, 5 bases remained unmatched. Germline V gives CDR1 SGHDT, CDR2 YYEEEE. The CDR3 protein is CASSLDRQGTYGYTF. In DNA, the CDR3 is TGTGCCAGCAGCTTGGATAGACAGGGGACCTATGGCTACACCTTC.

This clone was observed once. CDR3 amino acids: CANGGYSGNTIYF. CDR3 coding DNA: TGTGCCAACGGAGGGTACTCTGGAAACACCATATATTTT. The chain has TRBV10-3 and TRBJ1-3; D uncertain. This CDR3 spans 13 amino acids. Germline V gives CDR1 ENHRY, CDR2 SYGVKD. Trimming removed 10 bases from V and 0 bases from J, with 10 bases in between.

This chain connects TRBV19 to TRBJ2-3; D not resolved. Germline V CDR1 and CDR2: LNHDA, SQIVND (reference sequence). The CDR3 has 13 amino acids. The ends were cut back, 5 bases at V and 2 bases at J, with 8 bases in the middle. CDR3 region: CASSWADTDTQYF. DNA for the CDR3: TGTGCCAGTAGTTGGGCTGACACAGATACGCAGTATTTT.

This chain connects TRBV7-2 to TRBJ1-2, with D possibly TRBD1 on 5 matching bases. V was clipped by 5 bases and J by 0 bases, with 16 bases between them. The CDR3 length is 16 residues. The germline V gene encodes CDR1 SGHTA and CDR2 FQGNSA. CDR3 in amino acids: CASSPRGKEANYGYTF. CDR3 in DNA: TGTGCCAGCAGCCCCCGGGGCAAGGAGGCTAACTATGGCTACACCTTC.

This chain links TRBV28 with TRBJ2-2, with 9 bases that match TRBD1. Trimming removed 6 bases from V and 6 bases from J; junction bases left unmatched: 5. Germline loops: CDR1 MDHEN, CDR2 SYDVKM. The CDR3 is 14 residues long. CDR3 coding DNA: TGTGCCAGCAGGGGACAGGGTCGCCCCGGGGAGCTGTTTTTT. This sequence encodes CASRGQGRPGELFF.

This clone turned up a few times. The CDR3 is CASTEVGVTNEQFF. CDR3 nucleotide sequence: TGTGCCAGCACTGAAGTAGGGGTTACGAATGAGCAGTTCTTC. The chain has TRBV6-5 and TRBJ2-1; D may be TRBD1 (5 bases). This CDR3 has 14 residues. Germline V gene data show CDR1 as MNHEY and CDR2 as SVGAGI. V lost 7 bases and J lost 7, with 17 bases in between.

This sequence joins TRBV5-1 and TRBJ1-4; unclear D gene. Deletions cut 0 bases from V and 8 bases from J, with 14 bases between. CDR1 and CDR2 (germline): SGHRS, YFSETQ. CDR3 length: 15 amino acids. The CDR3 protein is CASSLAGQTSEKLFF. Here the CDR3 DNA reads TGCGCCAGCAGCTTGGCCGGGCAAACCAGCGAAAAACTGTTTTTT.

The rearrangement uses TRBV7-2 and TRBJ2-5, with D uncertain. V lost 3 bases, J lost 1 base, and 12 bases lay in between. The CDR3 has 15 amino acids. The germline V gene encodes CDR1 SGHTA and CDR2 FQGNSA. The CDR3 spells CASSLFQIAQETQYF. The CDR3 coding sequence is TGTGCCAGCAGCTTGTTCCAGATAGCCCAAGAGACCCAGTACTTC.

This sequence joins TRBV19 and TRBJ1-5; no clear D gene. Germline CDR1 and CDR2: LNHDA and SQIVND (reference sequence). Trimming removed 3 bases from V and 5 bases from J, with 14 bases in between. This CDR3 region has 15 residues. Here the CDR3 DNA reads TGTGCCAGTAGTATCCCGGCCCAGGCCCATCAGCCCCAGCATTTT. Translated, it gives CASSIPAQAHQPQHF.

This chain uses TRBV4-2 with TRBJ1-5; TRBD1 aligns across 7 bases. V lost 1 base, J lost 1 base, and 7 bases stayed unmatched. Germline CDR1 is LGHNA and CDR2 is YNFKEQ. This CDR3 spans 17 amino acids. CDR3 DNA sequence: TGTGCCAGCAGCCAAGGACAGGGTCTTGAGAGCAATCAGCCCCAGCATTTT. Protein product: CASSQGQGLESNQPQHF.

The gene calls are TRBV10-3 and TRBJ2-7, with D perhaps matching TRBD2 (6 bases). The CDR3 consists of 13 residues. CDR1 is ENHRY and CDR2 is SYGVKD in the germline V gene. Trimming took off 0 bases at V and 6 bases at J, with 9 bases between the two ends. The CDR3 DNA reads as TGTGCCATCAGTGAGTCACCCGGGAGCGAGCAGTACTTC. Translating gives CAISESPGSEQYF.

The chain uses TRBV19 and TRBJ1-5; weak D call: TRBD1 (5 bases). Germline-derived CDR1 and CDR2 are LNHDA and SQIVND (reference sequence). Trimming took 10 bases from V and 3 from J, leaving 16 bases between them. The length of the CDR3 is 14 residues. The CDR3, as DNA: TGTGCCACCCAAACCTGGGGGGACAATCAGCCCCAGCATTTT. Translation gives CATQTWGDNQPQHF.

This clone has just a few counts. CDR3 protein: CASSQEGRGARTGELFF. The CDR3 nucleotides read TGCGCCAGCAGCCAAGAAGGGCGGGGGGCGCGGACCGGGGAGCTGTTTTTT. The J gene is TRBJ2-2, the V gene TRBV4-1; 8 nucleotides align to TRBD2. The germline V gene has CDR1 MGHRA and CDR2 YSYEKL. The trim removed 0 bases at V and 5 bases at J, leaving 8 bases unmatched. The CDR3 consists of 17 residues.

The V call is TRBV7-2, the J call TRBJ2-7; possible D gene TRBD1, 5 bases. The CDR3 has 15 amino acids. Germline loops: CDR1 SGHTA, CDR2 FQGNSA. V shed 1 base and J shed 3 bases, with 13 bases lying between them. DNA of the CDR3: TGTGCCAGCAGCTTAGTCCAAGGACAAGTCTACGAGCAGTACTTC. Protein: CASSLVQGQVYEQYF.